Sequencing of this TCR beta chain was carried out in a study of technical replicates of blood from a few donors. TCRdb's table, derived via immunoSEQ multiplex PCR, lists solely in-frame clones and lacks some. The sample has tens of thousands of clones, 90% to 95% seen once. Germline V gene sequence: CDR1 SEHNR, CDR2 FQNEAQ (reference sequence). Trimming took 5 bases from V and 7 from J, leaving 9 bases between them. This CDR3 has 11 amino acids. The sequencing sample was made of T cells isolated from PBMCs. The V gene is TRBV7-9, the J gene TRBJ2-7, with D perhaps matching TRBD2 (5 bases). The sequence derives from a human donor in good health. CDR3 residues: CASSLGAEQYF. The CDR3 DNA sequence: TGTGCCAGCAGCCTGGGAGCAGAGCAGTACTTC.